This passage covers 22 T cell receptor delta chains from one sample sequenced in a study of gamma delta lymphoproliferative disorders and STAT genes. TCRdb re-called clones from the multiplex PCR reads via CATT. The sample contains 2,500 to 3,500 delta-chain clones, around 1.2% of which appear only once. The receptor sequences were amplified from genomic DNA of peripheral blood mononuclear cells. The sample taken for sequencing was blood. The receptors originated from a human donor in good health.

This clone was seen more than once but under ten times. The TCRdb protein comes from a much larger clone and disagrees with this DNA's translation at residue 12, likely due to a read error; the protein given here is derived from the DNA. This chain joins TRDV2 and TRDJ1; TRDD3 matches at 7 bases. Unmatched junction bases numbered 15, after V lost 3 bases and J lost 3 bases. There are 17 residues in the CDR3. Germline V lookup: CDR1 GEAIGNYY, CDR2 EKD. This CDR3 is CACDEIGGSLYADKLIF. CDR3 nucleotide sequence: TGTGCCTGTGACGAGATAGGGGGATCCCTGTACGCCGATAAACTCATCTTT.

This clone was observed a handful of times. A far larger clone differs by one base, so this is likely a read error. Other DNA sequences in the same sample also yield this CDR3. The chain carries TRDV2 and TRDJ1; 9 positions match TRDD3. The CDR3 is made up of 19 amino acids. The V and J ends lost 4 bases and 1 base, in that order; junction bases with no gene match: 18. Per germline, CDR1 GEAIGNYY and CDR2 EKD. The CDR3 bases are TGTGCCTGTGATCCGGTTCTTCGGGGGGATACACGGGTCACCGATAAACTCATCTTT. Amino acid sequence: CACDPVLRGDTRVTDKLIF.

A word on this clone: A far larger clone is one nucleotide away, so this likely arose from a read error. The same CDR3 can be traced to other DNA sequences in this sample. The chain recombines TRDV2 with TRDJ1, with 13 positions matching TRDD3. Unmatched junction bases numbered 20, after V lost 3 bases and J lost 5 bases. The CDR3 is 20 amino acids. Germline values: CDR1 GEAIGNYY, CDR2 EKD. This chain's CDR3 is CACDDSFRTGGYAGTDKLIF. As DNA, the CDR3 is TGTGCCTGTGACGACTCTTTCCGTACTGGGGGATACGCGGGAACTGATAAACTCATCTTT.

This clone turned up a few times. The protein TCRdb lists belongs to a much larger clone and differs from this DNA's translation at residue 6, which points to a read error; the protein shown is made from the DNA. The gene calls are TRDV2 and TRDJ1, with TRDD3 matching 12 bases. The CDR3 is 17 residues long. V shed 0 bases, J shed 4 bases, and the junction held 8 bases outside the gene matches. Looked up from germline, CDR1 is GEAIGNYY and CDR2 is EKD. As DNA, the CDR3 is TGTGCCTGTGACACCAAATTCGCTGGGGGATACGGCGATAAACTCATCTTT. Amino acids: CACDTKFAGGYGDKLIF.

This clone was seen a handful of times. A far bigger clonotype differs at one base, so this is likely a read error. This sample also contains other DNA sequences that code for the same CDR3. The rearrangement joins TRDV2 to TRDJ1; TRDD3 matches 7 bases. CDR1 GEAIGNYY and CDR2 EKD come from the germline V gene. Unmatched junction bases numbered 13, after V lost 3 bases and J lost 1 base. This CDR3 contains 17 residues. Written as DNA, the CDR3 is TGTGCCTGTGACGCCTTATTGGGGGACCCAGGCACCGATAAACTCATCTTT. Protein product: CACDALLGDPGTDKLIF.

With regard to this clone: A read error is likely here: a far larger clone is one base away. Other DNA sequences in this specimen translate into the identical CDR3. The genes are TRDV2 and TRDJ1; D unclear. CDR1 is GEAIGNYY and CDR2 is EKD in the germline V gene. Between the trimmed V and J ends, which lost 3 bases and 0 bases, there was a span of 19 bases. The CDR3 has 17 residues. CDR3 loop: CACDLVGSPPYTDKLIF. The CDR3, as DNA: TGTGCCTGTGACCTGGTAGGGTCACCCCCCTACACCGATAAACTCATCTTT.

This clone came up a few times. TCRdb records a much larger clone's protein for this DNA, with a difference at residue 14 that likely arises from a read error; the protein given is the translation of the DNA. The chain is built from TRDV2 and TRDJ3, with TRDD3 identical over 7 bases. CDR3 length: 20 residues. Germline loops: CDR1 GEAIGNYY, CDR2 EKD. The CDR3 region is CACDTAGGDTSSWNTRQMFF. The CDR3 DNA sequence: TGTGCCTGTGACACCGCTGGGGGGGACACCAGCTCCTGGAACACCCGACAGATGTTTTTC.

About this clone itself: The protein held in TCRdb is that of a much larger clone and does not match this DNA's translation at residue 8, likely because of a read error; the protein shown is translated from the DNA. A J gene of TRDJ1 was called, though the V gene was not; the table's D call of TRDD3 was not tested on the DNA. The CDR3 is 14 residues long. CDR3 bases: TGTGCCTCCGGGGGTACTACGCACACCGATAAACTCATCTTT. This translates into CASGGTTHTDKLIF.

This clone showed up just a few times. It is likely a read error: a sequence one base away is far more abundant. Other DNA sequences in the sample encode the same CDR3. The chain combines TRDV2 with TRDJ3, with D perhaps TRDD3 (5 bases). Germline CDR1 reads GEAIGNYY; CDR2 reads EKD. The length of the CDR3 is 18 residues. V lost 0 bases, J lost 0 bases, and 11 bases lay in between. CDR3 in amino acids: CACDTLGGSSWDTRQMFF. In nucleotides, the CDR3 is TGTGCCTGTGACACCCTCGGGGGCAGCTCCTGGGACACCCGACAGATGTTTTTC.

As concerns this clone: This DNA translates differently at residue 7 from the TCRdb protein, which is that of a much larger clone; a read error is likely, and the protein shown is the DNA's own translation. J is TRDJ1 and V is TRDV2; D is unresolved. The CDR3 consists of 17 residues. V was shortened by 0 bases and J by 0 bases, with 16 bases between the two germline ends. Germline lookup yields CDR1 GEAIGNYY and CDR2 EKD. The CDR3 protein is CACDTLIFRINTDKLIF. In DNA form, the CDR3 reads TGTGCCTGTGACACCCTTATTTTTAGAATCAACACCGATAAACTCATCTTT.

Remarks on this clone: TCRdb shows a much larger clone's protein in place of this DNA's translation, and the two differ at residue 9, likely through a read error; the protein shown is translated from the DNA. CDR3 residues: CACDPAGGKSWDTRQMFF. The CDR3 DNA is TGTGCCTGTGACCCCGCGGGGGGAAAGTCCTGGGACACCCGACAGATGTTTTTC. The genes are TRDV2 and TRDJ3; weak D call: TRDD3 (6 bases). V lost 3 bases and J 1 base, leaving 15 bases between the germline ends. Germline loops: CDR1 GEAIGNYY, CDR2 EKD. CDR3 size: 18 residues.

The V and J genes are TRDV2 and TRDJ1, with TRDD3 matching 7 bases. This CDR3 is built from 14 residues. V lost 1 base to trimming and J lost 3 bases; unmatched junction nucleotides: 4. Germline lookup yields CDR1 GEAIGNYY and CDR2 EKD. CDR3 DNA: TGTGCCTGTGACACTGGGGGGGGATCCGATAAACTCATCTTT. It specifies CACDTGGGSDKLIF.

With respect to this clone: The protein recorded in TCRdb matches a much larger clone and deviates from this DNA's translation at residue 8, suggesting a read error; the protein here is obtained by translating the DNA. This chain uses TRDV2 with TRDJ1; D remains unclear. The CDR3 covers 17 residues. V lost 0 bases and J lost 1, with 17 bases in between. Germline V CDR1 and CDR2: GEAIGNYY, EKD. CDR3 sequence reads: CACDTLLRTRGTDKLIF. CDR3 in DNA: TGTGCCTGTGACACCTTACTGAGGACTCGGGGCACCGATAAACTCATCTTT.

About this clone: A far bigger clonotype differs at one base, so this is likely a read error. The same CDR3 also results from other DNA sequences found in this sample. The V and J genes are TRDV2 and TRDJ1; D is uncertain. The germline gives CDR1 GEAIGNYY, CDR2 EKD. This CDR3 has 15 amino acids. The DNA of the CDR3 is TGTGCCTGCGACACCATTGGGAGATACACCGATAAACTCATCTTT. This translates into CACDTIGRYTDKLIF.

On this clone itself: This DNA's translation differs at residue 3 from TCRdb's protein, which comes from a much larger clone; a read error is likely, and the protein shown is translated from the DNA. The J gene is TRDJ3, the V gene TRDV2, with D maybe TRDD3 (5 bases). The germline V gene has CDR1 GEAIGNYY and CDR2 EKD. The CDR3 totals 17 residues. V was trimmed by 8 bases and J by 2 bases, leaving 18 bases between them. CDR3 sequence (DNA): TGTGCCTATGAAGGGGGGGGGCTGGCCTGGGACACCCGACAGATGTTTTTC. As protein: CAYEGGGLAWDTRQMFF.

The chain has TRDV2 and TRDJ1, with TRDD3 matching over 13 bases. J gave up 0 bases and V 1 base, and 1 base lay outside the gene matches. CDR1 and CDR2 from the germline V gene are GEAIGNYY and EKD. The length of the CDR3 is 16 residues. The DNA for the CDR3 is TGTGCCTGTGACACACTGGGGGATACGCACACCGATAAACTCATCTTT. It yields the protein CACDTLGDTHTDKLIF.

On this clone: One base separates it from a far larger clone, so it is likely a read error. Other DNA sequences of this sample code for an identical CDR3. V usage is TRDV2 and J usage is TRDJ1; TRDD3 agrees at 7 bases. The CDR3 loop spans 15 amino acids. Germline assignment: CDR1 GEAIGNYY and CDR2 EKD. The ends lost 1 base at V and 9 bases at J; junction bases unmatched: 13. Written as DNA, the CDR3 is TGTGCCTGTGACACTCTGGGGGCTCCACGGGAACAACTCATCTTT. Encoded protein: CACDTLGAPREQLIF.

With respect to this clone: A far bigger clonotype differs at one base, so this is likely a read error. The chain is built from TRDV1 and TRDJ1, with 11 bases lining up with TRDD3. After removal of 7 bases from V and 0 bases from J, the junction contained 25 bases not matched to a gene. This CDR3 has 22 residues. CDR1 is TSWWSYY and CDR2 is QGS in the germline V gene. The CDR3 region has the DNA TGTGCTCTTGAGCCCTCCCGTCCTACGGGGTGGGGGATACGGTTGAACACCGATAAACTCATCTTT. It translates to CALEPSRPTGWGIRLNTDKLIF.

Points on this clone: Given a far larger clone just one base away, this is likely a sequencing read error. The sample has other DNA sequences that encode this CDR3 too. The chain employs TRDV1 and TRDJ1; 9 positions agree with TRDD3. Germline V CDR1 and CDR2: TSWWSYY, QGS. With 0 bases clipped from V and 0 bases from J, the junction kept 11 bases outside the gene matches. CDR3 length: 19 amino acids. The CDR3 nucleotides are TGTGCTCTTGGGGAACTGCGTCTGGGGGATTACTATTACACCGATAAACTCATCTTT. This translates into CALGELRLGDYYYTDKLIF.

This clone has a handful of counts. The TCRdb record carries a much larger clone's protein, which differs from this DNA's translation at residue 3; a read error is the likely cause, and the protein listed here is the DNA translation. The chain recombines TRDV2 with TRDJ1; TRDD3 matches 12 bases. Per the germline V gene, CDR1 is GEAIGNYY and CDR2 is EKD. CDR3 length: 19 residues. The CDR3 nucleotides read TGTGCCGGTGACACCGTGGGACCTGGGGGATACGGGGGCACCGATAAACTCATCTTT. It translates to CAGDTVGPGGYGGTDKLIF.

As regards this clone: This DNA's translation differs at residue 14 from TCRdb's protein, which comes from a much larger clone; a read error is likely, and the protein shown is translated from the DNA. The V gene is TRDV2, the J gene TRDJ1, with 9 bases identical to TRDD3. The CDR3 runs 16 residues. Germline V CDR1 and CDR2: GEAIGNYY, EKD. The CDR3 reads CACDNLLGEYTDKPIF. CDR3 nucleotide sequence: TGTGCCTGTGACAACCTACTGGGGGAGTACACCGATAAACCCATCTTT.

Concerning this clone: A far larger clone is one base from this, pointing to a likely read error. Distinct nucleotide sequences in the sample also encode this CDR3. CDR3 protein: CACDKLGDRTPWDTRQMFF. The CDR3 region has the DNA TGTGCCTGTGACAAACTGGGGGATAGGACCCCCTGGGACACCCGACAGATGTTTTTC. The chain uses TRDV2 and TRDJ3; 11 nucleotides align to TRDD3. CDR1 and CDR2 from the germline V gene are GEAIGNYY and EKD. Losses at the gene ends were 2 bases for V and 2 bases for J; bases not matched to a gene: 7. CDR3 size: 19 residues.